One TCR beta chain is described in this entry. This sample stems from a study of blood T cell repertoires in COVID-19. For the study at large: PBMCs, B-cell-depleted T cells, or T cells provided the cDNA or gDNA that made up the material.

Some clones are missing from TCRdb's copy, which holds only in-frame ones; the method was immunoSEQ multiplex PCR. The data show 400,000 to 500,000 clones, roughly 89% seen once. Sequencing used peripheral blood. This receptor was identified in a woman aged 25 to 39 with active or convalescent COVID-19.

CDR3 sequence reads: CASSHWDRGQGLFF. CDR3 coding DNA: TGTGCCAGCAGCCATTGGGACAGGGGGCAGGGACTGTTTTTT. This chain joins TRBV21-1 and TRBJ1-4; TRBD1 is taken as the D call from the table, unchecked against the DNA. TRBV21-1 is designated a pseudogene. This CDR3 has 14 residues.